This T cell receptor beta chain was found in a study of patients and donors after allogeneic stem cell transplantation. The CDR3 has 12 amino acids. Germline lookup yields CDR1 LNHNV and CDR2 YYDKDF (reference sequence). Trimming removed 3 bases from V and 6 bases from J, with 6 bases in between. TCRdb recomputed calls from the RT-PCR reads with MiXCR, one row per CDR3 protein. The table lists hundreds of thousands of distinct CDR3 sequences, approximately 16% of them singletons, with 7.2% in the top ten. The chain joins TRBV15 to TRBJ1-5; D gene unclear. This clonotype was obtained from a human donor who was either an allogeneic HSCT recipient or a stem cell or donor lymphocyte infusion donor (not recorded which). It is not recorded whose cells these are; they may come from a transplant donor. Sequences were obtained from blood, either unsorted or a sorted T cell fraction (not recorded which). CDR3 sequence (DNA): TGTGCCACCAGCAGGCGCGCTCAGCCCCAGCATTTT. Protein product: CATSRRAQPQHF.